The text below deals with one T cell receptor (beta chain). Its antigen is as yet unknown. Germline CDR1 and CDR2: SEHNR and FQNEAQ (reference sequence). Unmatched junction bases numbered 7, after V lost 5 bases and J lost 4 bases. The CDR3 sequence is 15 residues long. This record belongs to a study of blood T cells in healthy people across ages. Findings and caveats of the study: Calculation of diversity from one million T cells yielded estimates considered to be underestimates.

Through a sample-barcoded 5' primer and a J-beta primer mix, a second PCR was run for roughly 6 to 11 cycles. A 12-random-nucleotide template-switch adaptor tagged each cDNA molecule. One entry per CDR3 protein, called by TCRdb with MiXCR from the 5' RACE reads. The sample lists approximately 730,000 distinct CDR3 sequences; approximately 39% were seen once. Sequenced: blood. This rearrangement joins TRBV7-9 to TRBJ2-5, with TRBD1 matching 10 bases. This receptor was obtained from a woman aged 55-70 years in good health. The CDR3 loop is CASSPRQGAIETQYF. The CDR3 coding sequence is TGTGCCAGCAGCCCGAGACAGGGGGCTATAGAGACCCAGTACTTC.